This TCR beta chain came from a study of cytomegalovirus exposure and HLA in healthy donors. Study findings and constraints: It was in a later analysis that TCR association rates were seen to vary by HLA locus, highest for DRB1 and lowest for HLA-C. Reportedly, diagnosis of cytomegalovirus status by the classifier showed high specificity and sensitivity.

Primers: 60 Vbeta forward and 13 Jbeta reverse. Some clones are missing from TCRdb's copy, which holds only in-frame ones; the method was immunoSEQ multiplex PCR. The sample contains under 200,000 clones, roughly four fifths of which appear only once. The V gene's germline CDR1 is SGHTA and CDR2 FQGNSA. The CDR3 has 18 amino acids. After removal of 5 bases from V and 0 bases from J, the junction contained 9 bases not matched to a gene. This clone has only one observation. As yet, its antigen is unknown. Input material: PBMCs. This chain uses TRBV7-2 with TRBJ2-1; 11 bases match TRBD2. This TCR was sampled from a young woman in good health and CMV-seronegative. The CDR3 here is CASSPKTSGGDSYNEQFF. The CDR3 nucleotides are TGTGCCAGCAGCCCGAAAACTAGCGGGGGAGACTCCTACAATGAGCAGTTCTTC.